Listed below are T cell receptor beta chains from one sample, sequenced in a study of cytomegalovirus exposure and HLA in healthy donors. Profiling relied on immunoSEQ multiplex PCR, and the TCRdb table lists in-frame clones only, not all of them. The sample has about 170,000 clones, around 80% seen once; the top ten hold about 2%. Sequencing was done on a sample of PBMCs. The origin of the receptors is a woman aged 25 to 39 in good health and CMV-seropositive. Both conserved end residues are part of each CDR3. The D gene is left open where the match is weak. The size entry is marked missing in some rows and otherwise reads once, few, many or a size class.

CDR3: CASSTTGTGVVNEQFF
DNA: TGTGCCAGTAGTACCACCGGGACAGGGGTGGTCAATGAGCAGTTCTTC
D: TRBD1
J: TRBJ2-1
V: TRBV19
size: -

CDR3: CASSQAGTVWNTIYF
DNA: TGCGCCAGCAGCCAAGCTGGGACAGTTTGGAACACCATATATTTT
D: TRBD1
J: TRBJ1-3
V: TRBV4-3
size: -

CDR3: CASSLDRVWTGELFF
DNA: TGCGCCAGCAGCTTAGACAGGGTTTGGACCGGGGAGCTGTTTTTT
D: TRBD1
J: TRBJ2-2
V: TRBV5-1
size: -

CDR3: CATSGWQGSTEAFF
DNA: TGTGCCACCAGCGGGTGGCAGGGGTCCACTGAAGCTTTCTTT
D: -
J: TRBJ1-1
V: TRBV15
size: -

CDR3: CASSRTGVLETQYF
DNA: TGTGCCAGTAGCCGTACGGGGGTTCTGGAGACCCAGTACTTC
D: -
J: TRBJ2-5
V: TRBV19
size: once

CDR3: CASSQDWTSDEQFF
DNA: TGCGCCAGCAGCCAAGATTGGACTAGTGATGAGCAGTTCTTC
D: TRBD2
J: TRBJ2-1
V: TRBV4-3
size: -

CDR3: CASSDLSVGQGYEQYF
DNA: TGTGCCAGCAGTGACCTCTCCGTGGGACAGGGGTACGAGCAGTACTTC
D: TRBD1
J: TRBJ2-7
V: TRBV6-1
size: once

CDR3: CASRRGTDDGYTF
DNA: TGTGCCAGCAGGCGAGGGACAGACGATGGCTACACCTTC
D: TRBD1
J: TRBJ1-2
V: TRBV28
size: -

CDR3: CASGTRDWGGANDTQYF
DNA: TGTGCAAGCGGAACGCGGGATTGGGGGGGGGCGAACGATACGCAGTATTTT
D: -
J: TRBJ2-3
V: TRBV12-2
size: -

CDR3: CASSQGQGYDYEQYF
DNA: TGCGCCAGCAGCCAAGGCCAGGGGTATGACTACGAGCAGTACTTC
D: -
J: TRBJ2-7
V: TRBV4-1
size: -

CDR3: CASRYLAHSSYNEQFF
DNA: TGTGCCAGCAGGTACCTAGCGCATAGCTCCTACAATGAGCAGTTCTTC
D: -
J: TRBJ2-1
V: TRBV2
size: -

CDR3: CASSPLGGNTEAFF
DNA: TGCGCCAGCAGCCCTTTGGGGGGAAACACTGAAGCTTTCTTT
D: -
J: TRBJ1-1
V: TRBV5-1
size: -

CDR3: CASSFGDRDTGELFF
DNA: TGCGCCAGCAGCTTTGGGGACAGAGACACCGGGGAGCTGTTTTTT
D: TRBD1
J: TRBJ2-2
V: TRBV5-1
size: -

CDR3: CASSTGQGGNSPLHF
DNA: TGCGCCAGCAGCACGGGACAGGGAGGCAATTCACCCCTCCACTTT
D: TRBD1
J: TRBJ1-6
V: TRBV5-1
size: few

CDR3: CASSLTANSGNTIYF
DNA: TGCGCCAGCAGCTTGACTGCCAACTCTGGAAACACCATATATTTT
D: -
J: TRBJ1-3
V: TRBV5-1
size: -

CDR3: CASSQNPGASVTDTQYF
DNA: TGCGCCAGCAGCCAAAACCCCGGCGCTAGCGTCACAGATACGCAGTATTTT
D: -
J: TRBJ2-3
V: TRBV4-3
size: -

CDR3: CASRLTGRGELFF
DNA: TGCGCCAGCAGATTGACAGGGCGCGGGGAGCTGTTTTTT
D: TRBD1
J: TRBJ2-2
V: TRBV5-1
size: -

CDR3: CASSEAWDRGDYGYTF
DNA: TGCGCCAGCAGTGAAGCATGGGACAGGGGTGACTATGGCTACACCTTC
D: TRBD1
J: TRBJ1-2
V: TRBV10-2
size: -